This section outlines one T cell receptor beta chain sequence together with its context. Per the original methods: The assay estimated nucleated cells by amplifying reference gene primers. Using immunoSEQ multiplex PCR, the repertoire was profiled, and TCRdb retains in-frame clones only, with some absent. V, J and clone size reflect that table, while D and trimming were determined from the DNA. The sample has about 120,000 clones; about two thirds are singletons. This entry belongs to a study of blood T cell repertoires in COVID-19. Material for sequencing was peripheral blood. This clonotype was obtained from a human donor with acute or convalescent COVID-19. The donor label of this sample is uncertain.

The CDR3: CASSSQPGTPNTEAFF. The CDR3 DNA follows: TGTGCCAGCAGCTCCCAACCCGGGACTCCGAACACTGAAGCTTTCTTT. This chain links TRBV5-5 with TRBJ1-1; D is perhaps TRBD1 (5 bases). The V and J ends lost 3 bases and 1 base respectively, with 16 bases between them. CDR1 is SGHKS and CDR2 is YYEKEE in the germline V gene (reference sequence). This CDR3 comprises 16 residues.